Listed below are T cell receptor beta chains from one sample, sequenced in a study of Ad26.COV2.S vaccination and SARS-CoV-2 variants. Profiled with immunoSEQ multiplex PCR; TCRdb holds only in-frame clones, not every one. The table has 300,000 to 400,000 clones, around 83% seen once. The specimen comprised peripheral blood, sampled in a trial of Ad26.COV2.S vaccine versus placebo. The receptors stem from a person aged 18-60 years who received the Ad26.COV2.S COVID-19 vaccine or a placebo. CDR3s include the opening cysteine and the closing phenylalanine or tryptophan. Fields, in order: D gene, V gene, CDR3 length, CDR3 protein. D genes are given only for firm matches.

NA	TRBV6-5	14	CASRAGVAKNIQYF
NA	TRBV12-2	12	CASRFGAGQQFF
NA	TRBV9	17	CASSVGIGGVTQETQYF
NA	TRBV2	13	CASRAGRDDGYTF
NA	TRBV3-1/TRBV3-2	16	CASSQTLREGNTEAFF
NA	TRBV3-1/TRBV3-2	11	CASSHQETQYF
NA	TRBV11-2	16	CASSLDRTVIYYGYTF
NA	TRBV19	16	CASSQGTQPRGTEAFF
NA	TRBV19	16	CASRRAMRSTDGELFF
NA	TRBV5-1	11	CASSLVGEQYF
TRBD2	TRBV2	16	CASSEVVAGGQETQYF
NA	TRBV10-3	14	CAISGGYSNQPQHF
NA	TRBV21-1	15	CASSTWDRHTDTQYF
NA	TRBV5-1	12	CASSQLEETQYF
TRBD2	TRBV24-1	15	CATSAGEGLRETQYF
TRBD2	TRBV4-1	17	CASSPLGVRGGLYEQYF
NA	TRBV5-6	14	CASSLHGSSYEQYF
NA	TRBV6-5	13	CASSYLGGTEAFF
TRBD1	TRBV5-6	11	CASSRQGTQYF
NA	TRBV4-2	15	CASSQGTDRPYEQYF
TRBD2	TRBV6-6	15	CASNPGLARTDTQYF
NA	TRBV7-9	14	CASSANSNTGELFF
TRBD1	TRBV7-8	14	CASSLGQVNTEAFF
TRBD1	TRBV30	14	CACPQGAGDYGYTF
NA	TRBV11-3	14	CASSSGASTDTQYF
NA	TRBV19	14	CASSIERVNGEQYF
TRBD1	TRBV4-1	15	CASSQPRDRGPEAFF
NA	TRBV19	15	CASSLGGPYATRQYF
TRBD1	TRBV9	15	CASSVAGTGFYEQYF